The clone carrying this T cell receptor (beta chain) was seen at least ten times. MiXCR was run by TCRdb on the RACE reads, yielding one entry per CDR3 protein. Of 370,000 or so distinct CDR3 sequences detected, nearly 5% appear once; the ten largest clones hold about 2.1%. Germline CDR1 is SGHRS and CDR2 is YFSETQ. The CDR3 consists of 16 residues. J gave up 3 bases and V 4 bases, and 12 bases lay outside the gene matches. Stated time point: patch test 1, 2 weeks after DPC sensitization. The treatment denotes: therapeutic diphenylcyclopropenone sensitization with weekly scalp DPC. The source of the sample is a study of human T cells and chemical hapten exposure. As for the study in general: Patients had diphenylcyclopropenone applied to the scalp weekly throughout the approximately 25-week study.

The sequenced sample was whole blood, obtained in connection with sensitization to the hapten diphenylcyclopropenone (DPC). This TCR was sampled from a woman in her forties or fifties with alopecia areata. Some clones in this sample may be carry-over from other donors' samples. The chain is built from TRBV5-1 and TRBJ2-5; 7 nucleotides agree with TRBD1. This chain's CDR3 is CASSLRSTGNEETQYF. The DNA of the CDR3 is TGCGCCAGCAGCCTTCGTTCGACAGGGAATGAAGAGACCCAGTACTTC.